A single sample is the source of the 10 T cell receptor beta chains below, sequenced in a study of glioma-infiltrating T cells. Using RNA template, CDR3s of TCR alpha and beta were amplified with iRepertoire arm-PCR. Using its own MiXCR run on the multiplex PCR reads, TCRdb lists one record per CDR3 protein. The table records some 120,000 distinct CDR3 sequences, more than 20% of them present only once. Sequencing input: glioma tissue, nonneoplastic brain tissue, or PBMCs (not recorded which). Receptors were obtained from a human donor with low-grade glioma or glioblastoma, undergoing nonglioma brain surgery, or in good health (not recorded which).

The chain is built from TRBV5-1 and TRBJ2-1; D not certain. V gave up 1 base and J gave up 4 bases, with 12 bases separating them. This CDR3 comprises 15 residues. Germline V gene lookup returns CDR1 SGHRS and CDR2 YFSETQ. Here the CDR3 reads CASSLNPDSYNEQFF. As DNA, the CDR3 is TGCGCCAGCAGCTTGAACCCCGACTCTTACAATGAGCAGTTCTTC. Based on the CDR3 plus reference TRBV5-1 and TRBJ2-1, the full variable domain is KAGVTQTPRYLIKTRGQQVTLSCSPISGHRSVSWYQQTPGQGLQFLFEYFSETQRNKGNFPGRFSGRQFSNSRSEMNVSTLELGDSALYLCASSLNPDSYNEQFFGPGTRLTVL.

This clonotype was counted ten times or more. The chain carries TRBV5-4 and TRBJ2-3, with D tentatively TRBD1 or TRBD2 (5 bases each). Deletions cut 0 bases from V and 1 base from J, with 9 bases between. CDR1 SGHNT and CDR2 YYREEE come from the germline V gene (reference sequence). The CDR3 is 15 residues long. CDR3 in amino acids: CASSLDSGRTDTQYF. In DNA form, the CDR3 reads TGTGCCAGCAGCTTGGATTCGGGACGCACAGATACGCAGTATTTT. Filled out from reference TRBV5-4 and TRBJ2-3, the complete variable domain reads ETGVTQSPTHLIKTRGQQVTLRCSSQSGHNTVSWYQQALGQGPQFIFQYYREEENGRGNFPPRFSGLQFPNYSSELNVNALELDDSALYLCASSLDSGRTDTQYFGPGTRLTVL.

As to this clonotype: This sequence may be a read error, since a much larger clone differs from it by one base. The J gene is TRBJ1-1, the V gene TRBV7-6; 9 bases are shared with TRBD1. This CDR3 is 18 amino acids long. J gave up 3 bases and V 2 bases, and 13 bases lay outside the gene matches. CDR1 and CDR2 from the germline V gene are SGHVS and FNYEAQ. CDR3 nucleotides: TGTGCCAGCAGCTTAATCAAGAGTGGGGACAGGGAGTACACTGAAGCTTTCTTT. Translating it yields CASSLIKSGDREYTEAFF. Full variable domain (remainder filled in from reference TRBV7-6 and TRBJ1-1): GAGVSQSPRYKVTKRGQDVALRCDPISGHVSLYWYRQALGQGPEFLTYFNYEAQQDKSGLPNDRFSAERPEGSISTLTIQRTEQRDSAMYRCASSLIKSGDREYTEAFFGQGTRLTVV.

This clonotype was picked up a small number of times. The rearrangement uses TRBV5-1 and TRBJ2-6; D tentatively fits TRBD1 or TRBD2 (5 bases each). Trimming stripped 0 bases from V and 0 bases from J, with 10 bases between. The CDR3 has 17 amino acids. Germline loops: CDR1 SGHRS, CDR2 YFSETQ. The CDR3 loop is CASSLVGANSGANVLTF. In nucleotides, the CDR3 is TGCGCCAGCAGCTTGGTCGGGGCCAACTCTGGGGCCAACGTCCTGACTTTC.

There are many counts of this clonotype. The rearrangement uses TRBV12-3 or TRBV12-4 and TRBJ2-3; no firm D call. The V and J ends lost 6 bases and 4 bases respectively, with 8 bases between them. This CDR3 has 12 amino acids. The CDR3 region has the DNA TGTGCCAGCAGGAAGTCGGCAGATACGCAGTATTTT. Residues: CASRKSADTQYF.

This clonotype was picked up a small number of times. This rearrangement joins TRBV3-1 to TRBJ2-1; 7 bases line up with TRBD1. Germline CDR1 and CDR2: LGHDT and YNNKEL (reference sequence). This CDR3 has 18 amino acids. Trimming cost V 1 base and J 3 bases; bases outside gene matches: 12. The CDR3 reads CASSQGRAGDRDYNEQFF. As DNA, the CDR3 is TGTGCCAGCAGCCAAGGTCGGGCGGGTGACAGGGACTACAATGAGCAGTTCTTC.

This clonotype was found many times. The rearrangement joins TRBV4-1 to TRBJ2-5; 9 bases map to TRBD2. Germline-derived CDR1 and CDR2 are MGHRA and YSYEKL. Losses at the gene ends were 1 base for V and 5 bases for J; bases not matched to a gene: 5. The CDR3 is made up of 15 amino acids. The CDR3 coding sequence is TGCGCCAGCAGCCAAGGGCTAGCGGGGATTGAGACCCAGTACTTC. Its translation is CASSQGLAGIETQYF.

This clonotype was observed at least ten times. The gene calls are TRBV7-2 and TRBJ2-3, with 8 bases that match TRBD2. CDR3 length: 17 amino acids. Germline-derived CDR1 and CDR2 are SGHTA and FQGNSA. V gave up 1 base and J gave up 0 bases; unmatched junction bases: 6. CDR3 loop: CASSLDLVAGSTDTQYF. The DNA for the CDR3 is TGTGCCAGCAGCTTAGACCTAGTAGCGGGAAGCACAGATACGCAGTATTTT.

About this clonotype: A much larger clone lies one base from this, so it may be a read error. The chain uses TRBV6-1 and TRBJ2-7; no clear D. V lost 0 bases and J 4 bases, leaving 13 bases between the germline ends. The CDR3 length is 15 residues. CDR1 and CDR2 (germline): MNHNS, SASEGT. CDR3 DNA sequence: TGTGCCAGCAGTGAAGCTGGCGGCGACCAGTACGAGCAGTACTTC. Its translation is CASSEAGGDQYEQYF.

As regards this clonotype: A much larger clone sits a single nucleotide away, making a read error possible. This chain joins TRBV6-1 and TRBJ2-5; possibly TRBD1 or TRBD2 for D (5 bases each). Germline V CDR1 and CDR2: MNHNS, SASEGT. The CDR3 extends over 13 amino acids. V was trimmed by 6 bases and J by 7 bases, leaving 15 bases between them. The DNA for the CDR3 is TGTGCCAGCAGGGCCCCGGGGCCAGGGACCCAGTACTTC. Translation: CASRAPGPGTQYF.